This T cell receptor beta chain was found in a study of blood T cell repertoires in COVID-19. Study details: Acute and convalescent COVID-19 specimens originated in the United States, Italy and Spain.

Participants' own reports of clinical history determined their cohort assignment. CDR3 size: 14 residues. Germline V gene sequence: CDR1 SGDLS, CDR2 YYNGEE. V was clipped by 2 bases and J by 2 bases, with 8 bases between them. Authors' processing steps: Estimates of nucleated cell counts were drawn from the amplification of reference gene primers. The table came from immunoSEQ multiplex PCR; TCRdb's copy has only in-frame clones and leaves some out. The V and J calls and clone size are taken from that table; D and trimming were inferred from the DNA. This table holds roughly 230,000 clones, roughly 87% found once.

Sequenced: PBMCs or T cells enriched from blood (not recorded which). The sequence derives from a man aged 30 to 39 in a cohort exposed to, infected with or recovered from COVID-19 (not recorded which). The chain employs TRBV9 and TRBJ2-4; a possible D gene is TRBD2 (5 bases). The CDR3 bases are TGTGCCAGCAGCGTGTCGGGGACCAAAAACATTCAGTACTTC. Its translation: CASSVSGTKNIQYF.